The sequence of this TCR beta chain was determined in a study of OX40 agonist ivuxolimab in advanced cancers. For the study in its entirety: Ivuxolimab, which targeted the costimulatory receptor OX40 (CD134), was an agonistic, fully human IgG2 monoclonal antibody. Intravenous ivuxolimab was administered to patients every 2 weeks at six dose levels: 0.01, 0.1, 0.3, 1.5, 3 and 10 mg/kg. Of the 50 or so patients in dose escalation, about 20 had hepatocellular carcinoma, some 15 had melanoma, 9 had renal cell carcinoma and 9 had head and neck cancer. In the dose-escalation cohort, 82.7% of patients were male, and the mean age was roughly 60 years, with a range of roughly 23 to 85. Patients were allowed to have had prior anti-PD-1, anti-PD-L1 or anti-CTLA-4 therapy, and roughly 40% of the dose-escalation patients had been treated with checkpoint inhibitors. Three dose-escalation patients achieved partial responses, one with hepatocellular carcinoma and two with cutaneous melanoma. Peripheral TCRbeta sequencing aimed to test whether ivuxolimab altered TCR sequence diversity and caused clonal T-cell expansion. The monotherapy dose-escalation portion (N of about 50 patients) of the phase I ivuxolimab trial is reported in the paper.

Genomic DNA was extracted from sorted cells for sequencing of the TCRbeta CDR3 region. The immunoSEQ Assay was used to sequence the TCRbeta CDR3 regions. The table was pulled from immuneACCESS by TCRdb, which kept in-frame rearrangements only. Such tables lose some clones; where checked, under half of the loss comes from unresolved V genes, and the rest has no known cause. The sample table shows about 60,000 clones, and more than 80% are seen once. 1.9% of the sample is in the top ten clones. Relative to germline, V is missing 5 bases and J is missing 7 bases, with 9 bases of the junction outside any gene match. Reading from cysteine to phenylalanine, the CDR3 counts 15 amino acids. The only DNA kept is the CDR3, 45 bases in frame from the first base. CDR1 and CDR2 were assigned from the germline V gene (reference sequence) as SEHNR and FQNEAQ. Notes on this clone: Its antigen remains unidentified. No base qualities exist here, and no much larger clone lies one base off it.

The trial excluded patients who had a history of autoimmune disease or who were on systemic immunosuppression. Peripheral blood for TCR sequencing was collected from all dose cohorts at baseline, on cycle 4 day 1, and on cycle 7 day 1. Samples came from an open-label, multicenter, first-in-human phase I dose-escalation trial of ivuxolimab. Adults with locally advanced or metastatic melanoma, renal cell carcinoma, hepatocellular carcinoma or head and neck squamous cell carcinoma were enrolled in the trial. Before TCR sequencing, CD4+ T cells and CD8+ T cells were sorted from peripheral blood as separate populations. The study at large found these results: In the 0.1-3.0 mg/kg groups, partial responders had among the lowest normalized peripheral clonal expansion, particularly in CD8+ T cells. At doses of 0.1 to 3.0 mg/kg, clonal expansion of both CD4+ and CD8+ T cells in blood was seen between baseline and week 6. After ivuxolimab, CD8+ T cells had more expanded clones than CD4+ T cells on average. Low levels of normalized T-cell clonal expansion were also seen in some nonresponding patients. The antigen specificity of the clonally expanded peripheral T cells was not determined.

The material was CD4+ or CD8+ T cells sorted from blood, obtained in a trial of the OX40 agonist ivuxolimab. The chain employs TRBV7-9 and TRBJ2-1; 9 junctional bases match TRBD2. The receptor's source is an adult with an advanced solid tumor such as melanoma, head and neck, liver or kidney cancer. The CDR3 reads CASSLASGRKNEQFF. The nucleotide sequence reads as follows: TGTGCCAGCAGCCTGGCGAGCGGGAGGAAGAATGAGCAGTTCTTC.